This T cell receptor (beta chain) was retrieved from a study of T cell changes during pregnancy in multiple sclerosis. Here immunoSEQ multiplex PCR was the method, and the copy in TCRdb shows in-frame clones only, minus some. Of under 100,000 clones listed, around 93% are singletons. V shed 3 bases and J 0 bases; nucleotides not matched to a gene: 5. The CDR3 spans 15 residues. Per the germline V gene, CDR1 is MNHEY and CDR2 is SMNVEV (reference sequence). This specimen was peripheral blood, taken in the first trimester of pregnancy. This chain uses TRBV27 with TRBJ2-7; the match to TRBD1 covers 7 bases. The receptor comes from a female donor in good health, enrolled as a control in a pregnancy study. The CDR3 loop reads CASSFVTGSSYEQYF. In DNA form, the CDR3 reads TGTGCCAGCAGTTTCGTGACAGGGAGCTCCTACGAGCAGTACTTC.